This T cell receptor (beta chain) was obtained from a study of T cell responses to AZD1222 COVID-19 vaccine. Sequenced by immunoSEQ multiplex PCR; TCRdb stores in-frame clones only, minus some. Of over 110,000 clones in the sample, roughly nine tenths were seen once. Germline assignment: CDR1 SGHDT and CDR2 YYEEEE. V was clipped by 5 bases and J by 7 bases; unmatched bases: 8. The CDR3 loop spans 13 amino acids. Of note for this clone: Its specificity is unknown.

Regarding the study as a whole: Repertoire sampling happened only post peak T cell response. Regions 160-218 and 743-854 dominated among vaccine-associated CD4 TCRs spanning spike.

This chain uses TRBV5-6 with TRBJ1-2; 7 bases align to TRBD1. This TCR derives from an adult who received the AZD1222 COVID-19 vaccine. Source: peripheral blood, taken 28 days after the second AZD1222 dose. The CDR3 DNA follows: TGTGCCAGCAGTCCTGACAGGGCCGGTGGCTACACCTTC. Translating it yields CASSPDRAGGYTF.